This TCR beta chain is from a study of identical twins. Donors were all healthy Caucasians. Template switching added a universal primer binding site, and final cDNA carried unique molecular identifiers. A single record per CDR3 protein comes from TCRdb applying MiXCR to the 5' RACE reads. The data show 520,000 or so distinct CDR3 sequences, roughly 21% seen once. The ends were cut back, 4 bases at V and 4 bases at J, with 10 bases in the middle. Germline V gene lookup returns CDR1 SNHLY and CDR2 FYNNEI. This CDR3 has 14 amino acids. The data were also submitted as part of a second study, on T cells expressing NK-cell markers. According to that study: HCMV seropositivity marked most of the eight sequenced donors; one was seronegative.

This sequence was found in a woman under 30 in good health. V gene TRBV2 combines with J gene TRBJ2-2; D perhaps matches TRBD2 (6 bases). Specimen: CD4+ T cells sorted from blood. CDR3 DNA: TGTGCCAGCAGTGGGGAGGCGAGCACCGGGGAGCTGTTTTTT. Residues: CASSGEASTGELFF.